The clone carrying this T cell receptor (beta chain) ranks as medium-sized. Its specificity is not known. The library was built for alpha chains, so this beta chain is an off-target read and its size means little. TCR cDNA molecules each had a unique molecular identifier. TCRdb processed the 5' RACE reads anew with MiXCR; each CDR3 protein has one entry. The data hold several thousand distinct CDR3 sequences, with 15% observed a single time. Time point of the sample: sample taken at primary tumor resection. These data belong to a study of spatial heterogeneity in lung cancer. Turning to the study itself: Alpha-chain detections were consistently fewer than beta-chain detections among the sequences. TCR and UMI combinations that were unique each appeared, on average, more than ten times in raw reads. Overall study findings and caveats: One measure, the expanded intratumoral alpha and beta TCR count, tracked tumor mutation counts.

This CDR3 region has 11 residues. V was shortened by 8 bases and J by 3 bases, with 5 bases between the two germline ends. The sample here was lung tumor tissue, taken at surgery. The chain is built from TRBV12-3 or TRBV12-4 and TRBJ2-1, with D hard to call. This clonotype was sampled from a female donor with early-stage non-small cell lung cancer. This CDR3 reads CASAVYNEQFF. The CDR3 DNA sequence: TGTGCCAGCGCGGTCTACAATGAGCAGTTCTTC.